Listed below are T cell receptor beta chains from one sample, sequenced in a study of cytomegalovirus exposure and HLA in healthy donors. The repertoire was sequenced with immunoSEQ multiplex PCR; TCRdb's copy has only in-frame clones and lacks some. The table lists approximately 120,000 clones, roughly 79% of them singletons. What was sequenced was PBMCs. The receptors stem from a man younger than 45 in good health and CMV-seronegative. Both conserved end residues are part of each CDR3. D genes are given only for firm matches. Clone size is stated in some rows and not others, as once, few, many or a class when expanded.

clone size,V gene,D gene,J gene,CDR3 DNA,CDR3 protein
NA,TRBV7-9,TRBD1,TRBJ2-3,TGTGCCAGCAGCTCGGGACAGGTAGATACGCAGTATTTT,CASSSGQVDTQYF
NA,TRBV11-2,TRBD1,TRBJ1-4,TGTGCCAGCAGCTCCTCCAGGGACAGAGAAAAACTGTTTTTT,CASSSSRDREKLFF
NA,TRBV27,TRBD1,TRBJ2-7,TGTGCCAGCAGTGGACAGGGACAGTACGAGCAGTACTTC,CASSGQGQYEQYF
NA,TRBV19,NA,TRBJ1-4,TGTGCCAGTAGTCGAAGGACAGACAATAATGAAAAACTGTTTTTT,CASSRRTDNNEKLFF
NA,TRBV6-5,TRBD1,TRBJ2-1,TGTGCCAGCAGTTACTCGAGACAGGGGCGCAATGAGCAGTTCTTC,CASSYSRQGRNEQFF
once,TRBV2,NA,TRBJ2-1,TGTGCCAGCAGTGAAGTAGGGGGCTCCTACAATGAGCAGTTCTTC,CASSEVGGSYNEQFF
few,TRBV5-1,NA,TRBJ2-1,TGCGCCAGCAGCTTGGCGGCGCAGGCTAACAATGAGCAGTTCTTC,CASSLAAQANNEQFF
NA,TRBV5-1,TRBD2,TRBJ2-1,TGCGCCAGCAGCTTGGGCGGGAGCTCCTACAATGAGCAGTTCTTC,CASSLGGSSYNEQFF
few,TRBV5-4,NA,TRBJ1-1,TGTGCCAGCAGCACAGCTAAACAGGGCGGTACTGAAGCTTTCTTT,CASSTAKQGGTEAFF
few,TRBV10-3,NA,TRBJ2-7,TGTGCCATCACTGCGGACAGGGAGGGCGAGCAGTACTTC,CAITADREGEQYF
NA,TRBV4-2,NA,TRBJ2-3,TGTGCCAGCAGCCAAGGGGAACTTTCCGGGGGAGACCGCACAGATACGCAGTATTTT,CASSQGELSGGDRTDTQYF
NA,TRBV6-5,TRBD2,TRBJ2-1,TGTGCCAGCAGTCCCCTCCCGGGAGGGTACAATGAGCAGTTCTTC,CASSPLPGGYNEQFF
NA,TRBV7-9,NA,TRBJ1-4,TGTGCCAGCAGCCAGGGACACATCAATGAAAAACTGTTTTTT,CASSQGHINEKLFF
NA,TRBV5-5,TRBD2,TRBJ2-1,TGTGCCAGCAGCCCAACTGGGACTAGCGGGAGCTATGAGCAGTTCTTC,CASSPTGTSGSYEQFF
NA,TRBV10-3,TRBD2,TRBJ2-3,TGTGCCATCGCGGCGGGACTAGCGGGGGGGCGTAGCACAGATACGCAGTATTTT,CAIAAGLAGGRSTDTQYF
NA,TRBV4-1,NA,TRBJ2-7,TGCGCCAGCAGCCAAGAAAGTCAGGGATGGAAGTACTTC,CASSQESQGWKYF
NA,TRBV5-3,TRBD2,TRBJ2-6,TGTGCCAGAAGCTTGATGGGCGGGGGGCTCTCTGGGGCCAACGTCCTGACTTTC,CARSLMGGGLSGANVLTF
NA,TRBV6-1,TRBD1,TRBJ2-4,TGTGCCAGCAGAGCCTGGACAGGGGGTGAAAACATTCAGTACTTC,CASRAWTGGENIQYF
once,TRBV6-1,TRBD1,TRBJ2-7,TGTGCCAGCAGGGACAGGGGGATGCCCTACGAGCAGTACTTC,CASRDRGMPYEQYF
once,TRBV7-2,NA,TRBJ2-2,TGTGCCAGCAGCTTCAGAACCGGGGAGCTGTTTTTT,CASSFRTGELFF
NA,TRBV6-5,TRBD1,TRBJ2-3,TGTGCCAGCAGTTACCGGCGACAGGGCGGAGATACGCAGTATTTT,CASSYRRQGGDTQYF
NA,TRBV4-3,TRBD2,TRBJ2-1,TGCGCCAGCAGCCCATTTTTAGCGGGAGAGGGTTACAATGAGCAGTTCTTC,CASSPFLAGEGYNEQFF
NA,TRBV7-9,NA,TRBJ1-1,TGTGCCAGCAGCTCCCACGGGGGGCGGGGGAACACTGAAGCTTTCTTT,CASSSHGGRGNTEAFF
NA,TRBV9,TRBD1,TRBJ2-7,TGTGCCAGCAGCACGCCAAGGACAGGGCTCTCCGAGCAGTACTTC,CASSTPRTGLSEQYF
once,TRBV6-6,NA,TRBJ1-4,TGTGCCACCCAGGGGCGGGAAAAACTGTTTTTT,CATQGREKLFF
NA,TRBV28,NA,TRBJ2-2,TGTGCCAGCAGTTTGATTCCAGCGAACACCGGGGAGCTGTTTTTT,CASSLIPANTGELFF
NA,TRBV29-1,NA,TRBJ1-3,TGCAGCGTTGTTCAGGGGCCTGGAAACACCATATATTTT,CSVVQGPGNTIYF
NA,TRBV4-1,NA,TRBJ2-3,TGCGCCAGCGGAGGGGCCCACGGCACAGATACGCAGTATTTT,CASGGAHGTDTQYF
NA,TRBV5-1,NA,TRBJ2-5,TGCGCCAGTAACCGGGTTACGGGGAGCGGGGAGACCCAGTACTTC,CASNRVTGSGETQYF
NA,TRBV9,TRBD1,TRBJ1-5,TGTGCCAGCAGCGCCAAGAGGAGACAGGGGGAGGAAAATCAGCCCCAGCATTTT,CASSAKRRQGEENQPQHF
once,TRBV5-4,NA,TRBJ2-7,TGTGCCAGCAGCTTGGGGGGCGGGGAGCACGAGCAGTACTTC,CASSLGGGEHEQYF
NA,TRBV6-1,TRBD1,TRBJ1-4,TGTGCCAGCAGTGATAGGGACAGGGTACACGAAAAACTGTTTTTT,CASSDRDRVHEKLFF
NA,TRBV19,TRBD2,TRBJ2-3,TGTGCCAGTAGAGGACTAGCGAGAAACACAGATACGCAGTATTTT,CASRGLARNTDTQYF
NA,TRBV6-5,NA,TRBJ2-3,TGTGCCAGCAGTTCACTAGCTGCTACGCAGTATTTT,CASSSLAATQYF
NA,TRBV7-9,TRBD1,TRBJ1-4,TGTGCCACCGCGACAGGGACAGAAGAAAAACTGTTTTTT,CATATGTEEKLFF
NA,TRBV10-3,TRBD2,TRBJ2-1,TGTGCCACCCTAGGTGGTTTGCTAGCGGACTACAATGAGCAGTTCTTC,CATLGGLLADYNEQFF
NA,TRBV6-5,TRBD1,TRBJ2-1,TGTGCCAGCAGTTACTATTTTAGGGACAGAGACAATGAGCAGTTCTTC,CASSYYFRDRDNEQFF
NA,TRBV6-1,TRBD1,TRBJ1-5,TGTGCCACGCAAAAGGGGACAGCTAATCAGCCCCAGCATTTT,CATQKGTANQPQHF
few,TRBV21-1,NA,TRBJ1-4,TGTGCCAGCACCGGGGGGAGGGTGCTCGGAAAACTGTTTTTT,CASTGGRVLGKLFF
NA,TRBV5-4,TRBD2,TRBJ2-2,TGTGCCAGCAGCTTGATAGCGGGGGGGCACGACGGGGAGCTGTTTTTT,CASSLIAGGHDGELFF
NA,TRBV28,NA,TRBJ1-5,TGTGCCAGCAGTTTCGGAGGGTCTAGCAATCAGCCCCAGCATTTT,CASSFGGSSNQPQHF